This T cell receptor beta chain stems from a study of beta chain features in type 1 diabetes. The study's findings and limits: In comparison with healthy donors, patients had naive, central memory and Treg TCRB repertoires that appeared more similar.

Sequenced material consisted of expressed TCRB transcripts (all of the isolated RNA was reverse transcribed). Profiling relied on immunoSEQ multiplex PCR, and the TCRdb table lists in-frame clones only, not all of them. The sample carries 600,000 to 650,000 clones, around 15% recorded once. CDR3 size: 15 residues. Between the trimmed V and J ends, which lost 2 bases and 7 bases, there was a span of 16 bases. CDR1 and CDR2 from the germline V gene are SGHRS and YFSETQ. A word on this clone: Its cognate antigen is unknown.

This clonotype was sampled from a man younger than 30 in good health. Sequencing was carried out using naive CD4+ T cells from blood. The rearrangement links TRBV5-1 to TRBJ2-1; no clear D. DNA of the CDR3: TGCGCCAGCAGCTTCTCAGCGTCCTTGCGAAATGAGCAGTTCTTC. As protein: CASSFSASLRNEQFF.